The present TCR beta chain was sequenced within a study of blood T cell repertoires in COVID-19. Study overall: Some COVID-19 samples were acute and others convalescent; all came from the United States, Italy and Spain.

Clones were read by immunoSEQ multiplex PCR, and TCRdb kept only the in-frame ones, dropping some. Of about 150,000 clones listed, 88% were seen once; the top ten hold approximately 2.4%. The V and J ends lost 2 bases and 3 bases, in that order; junction bases with no gene match: 4. CDR3 length equals 17 residues. The V gene's germline CDR1 is LGHDT and CDR2 YNNKEL (reference sequence). This sequence originates from a woman between 70 and 85 years old with acute or convalescent COVID-19. The specimen sequenced was peripheral blood. The chain joins TRBV3-1 (or the pseudogene TRBV3-2) to TRBJ2-3, with 14 bases aligning to TRBD2. The CDR3 DNA reads TGTGCCAGCAGCCAAACCGGGACTAGCGGGGGAACAGATACGCAGTATTTT. Its protein is CASSQTGTSGGTDTQYF.